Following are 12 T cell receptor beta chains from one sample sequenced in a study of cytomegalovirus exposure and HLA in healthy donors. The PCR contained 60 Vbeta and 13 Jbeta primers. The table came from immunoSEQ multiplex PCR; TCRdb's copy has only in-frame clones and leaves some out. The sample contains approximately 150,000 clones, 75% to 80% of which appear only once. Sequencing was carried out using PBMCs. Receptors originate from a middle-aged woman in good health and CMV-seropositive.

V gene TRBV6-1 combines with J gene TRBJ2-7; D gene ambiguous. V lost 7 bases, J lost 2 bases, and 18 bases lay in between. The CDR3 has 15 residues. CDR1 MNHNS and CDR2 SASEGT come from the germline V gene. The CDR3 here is CASKSNAGATYEQYF. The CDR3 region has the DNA TGTGCCAGCAAAAGCAACGCCGGAGCAACCTACGAGCAGTACTTC.

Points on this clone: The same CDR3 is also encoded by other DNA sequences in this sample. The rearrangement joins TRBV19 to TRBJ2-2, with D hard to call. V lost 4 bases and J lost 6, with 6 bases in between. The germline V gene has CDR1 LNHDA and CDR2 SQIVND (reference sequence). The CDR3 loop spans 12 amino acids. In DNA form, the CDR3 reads TGTGCCAGTAGTACGGGTCCCGGGGAGCTGTTTTTT. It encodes CASSTGPGELFF.

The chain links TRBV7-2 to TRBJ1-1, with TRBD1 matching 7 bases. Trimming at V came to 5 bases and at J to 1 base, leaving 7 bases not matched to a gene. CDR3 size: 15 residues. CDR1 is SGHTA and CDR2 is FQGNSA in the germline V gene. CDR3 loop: CASSEGTAWNTEAFF. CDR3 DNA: TGTGCCAGCAGCGAAGGGACAGCGTGGAACACTGAAGCTTTCTTT.

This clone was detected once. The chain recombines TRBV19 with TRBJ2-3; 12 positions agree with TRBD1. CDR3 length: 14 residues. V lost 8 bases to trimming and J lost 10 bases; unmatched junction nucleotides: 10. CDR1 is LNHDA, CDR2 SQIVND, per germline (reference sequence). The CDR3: CASLPGQGAFPQYF. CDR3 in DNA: TGTGCCAGTTTGCCGGGACAGGGGGCCTTTCCGCAGTATTTT.

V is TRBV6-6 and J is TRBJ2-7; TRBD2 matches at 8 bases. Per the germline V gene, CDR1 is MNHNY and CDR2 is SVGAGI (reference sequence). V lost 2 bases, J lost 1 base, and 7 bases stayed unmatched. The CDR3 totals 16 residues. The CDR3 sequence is CASSYGRGGHSYEQYF. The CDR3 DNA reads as TGTGCCAGCAGTTACGGTCGGGGGGGGCATTCCTACGAGCAGTACTTC.

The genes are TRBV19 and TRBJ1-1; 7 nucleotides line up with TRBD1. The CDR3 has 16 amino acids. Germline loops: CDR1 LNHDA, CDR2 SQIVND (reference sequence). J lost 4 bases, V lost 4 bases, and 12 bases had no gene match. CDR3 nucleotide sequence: TGTGCCAGTAGTAATAGCGGCCGGACAGGCCTCACTGAAGCTTTCTTT. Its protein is CASSNSGRTGLTEAFF. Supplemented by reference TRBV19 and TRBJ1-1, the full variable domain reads DGGITQSPKYLFRKEGQNVTLSCEQNLNHDAMYWYRQDPGQGLRLIYYSQIVNDFQKGDIAEGYSVSREKKESFPLTVTSAQKNPTAFYLCASSNSGRTGLTEAFFGQGTRLTVV.

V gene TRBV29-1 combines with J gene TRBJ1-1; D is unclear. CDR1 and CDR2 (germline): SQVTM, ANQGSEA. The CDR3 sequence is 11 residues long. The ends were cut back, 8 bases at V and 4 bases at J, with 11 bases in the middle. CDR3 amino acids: CSSNGVTEAFF. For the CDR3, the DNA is TGCAGCTCCAACGGGGTCACTGAAGCTTTCTTT.

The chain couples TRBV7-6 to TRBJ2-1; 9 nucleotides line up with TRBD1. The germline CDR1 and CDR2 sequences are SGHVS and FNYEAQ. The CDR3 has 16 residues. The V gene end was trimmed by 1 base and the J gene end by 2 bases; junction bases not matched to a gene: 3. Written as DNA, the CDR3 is TGTGCCAGCAGCTTAGAAAGGACAGGGGCCTACAATGAGCAGTTCTTC. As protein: CASSLERTGAYNEQFF.

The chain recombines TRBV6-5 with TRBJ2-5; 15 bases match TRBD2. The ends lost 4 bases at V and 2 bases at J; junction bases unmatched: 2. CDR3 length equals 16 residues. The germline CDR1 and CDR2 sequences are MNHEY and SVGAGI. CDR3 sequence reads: CASSSGLAGGQETQYF. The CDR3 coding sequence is TGTGCCAGCAGTTCGGGACTAGCGGGGGGTCAAGAGACCCAGTACTTC.

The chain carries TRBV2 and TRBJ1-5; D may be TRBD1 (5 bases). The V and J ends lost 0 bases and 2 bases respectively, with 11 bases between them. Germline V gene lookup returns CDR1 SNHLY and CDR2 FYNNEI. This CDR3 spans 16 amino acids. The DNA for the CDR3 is TGTGCCAGCAGTGAAGCTCGGGGGATTGGCAATCAGCCCCAGCATTTT. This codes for CASSEARGIGNQPQHF.

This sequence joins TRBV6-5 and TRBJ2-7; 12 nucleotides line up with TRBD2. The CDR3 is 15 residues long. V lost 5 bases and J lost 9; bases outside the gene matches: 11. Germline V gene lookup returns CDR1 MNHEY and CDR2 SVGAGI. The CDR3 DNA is TGTGCCAGCAGTATCATGACTAGCGGGAGTAGGGTGCAGTACTTC. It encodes CASSIMTSGSRVQYF.

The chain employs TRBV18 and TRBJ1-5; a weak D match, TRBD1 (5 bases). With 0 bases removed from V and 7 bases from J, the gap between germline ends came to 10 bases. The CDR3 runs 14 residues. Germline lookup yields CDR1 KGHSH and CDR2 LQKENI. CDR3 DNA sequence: TGTGCCAGCTCACCACCGGGGGGTGCCCAGCCCCAGCATTTT. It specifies CASSPPGGAQPQHF.